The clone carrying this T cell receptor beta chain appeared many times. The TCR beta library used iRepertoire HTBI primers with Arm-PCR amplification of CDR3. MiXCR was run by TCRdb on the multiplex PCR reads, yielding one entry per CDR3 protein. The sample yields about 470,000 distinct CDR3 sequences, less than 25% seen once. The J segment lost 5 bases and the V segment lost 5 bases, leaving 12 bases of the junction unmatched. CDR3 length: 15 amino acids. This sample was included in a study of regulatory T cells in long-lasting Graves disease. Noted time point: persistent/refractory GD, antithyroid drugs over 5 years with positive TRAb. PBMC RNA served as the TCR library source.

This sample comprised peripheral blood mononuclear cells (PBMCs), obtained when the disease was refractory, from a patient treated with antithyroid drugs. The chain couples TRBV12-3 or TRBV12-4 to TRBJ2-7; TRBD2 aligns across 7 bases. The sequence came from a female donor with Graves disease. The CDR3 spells CASSGGRGVYNEQYF. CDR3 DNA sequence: TGTGCCAGCAGTGGGGGACGGGGGGTGTATAACGAGCAGTACTTC.